One and the same sample provided the 12 T cell receptor beta chains below, sequenced in a study of T-cell memory formation after mild COVID-19. Each CDR3 protein gets one entry after TCRdb re-called the 5' RACE reads with MiXCR. The sample records hundreds of thousands of distinct CDR3 sequences, about 20% being singletons. The sample taken for sequencing was PBMCs or a T cell subset sorted from them (not recorded which). All receptors come from an adult woman who had mild COVID-19 (a few samples of this study predate the infection). Cell type and time point are not known.

The gene calls are TRBV4-2 and TRBJ1-1; no clear D gene. This CDR3 spans 14 amino acids. CDR1 and CDR2 (germline): LGHNA, YNFKEQ. V lost 3 bases to trimming and J lost 1 base, with 9 bases between them. CDR3 sequence reads: CASSQNGGNTEAFF. The CDR3 DNA reads as TGTGCCAGCAGCCAGAACGGCGGGAACACTGAAGCTTTCTTT.

A few counts support this clonotype. For the CDR3, the DNA is TGTGCCAGCAGTGCATCTATCCGCGAGCAGTACTTC. Translation gives CASSASIREQYF. The chain uses TRBV2 and TRBJ2-7; the D is unclear. Per the germline V gene, CDR1 is SNHLY and CDR2 is FYNNEI. Trimming took off 4 bases at V and 6 bases at J, with 10 bases between the two ends. The CDR3 extends over 12 amino acids.

The chain combines TRBV14 with TRBJ2-7; 13 bases are shared with TRBD2. V dropped 6 bases and J dropped 7; count of bases not matched to a gene: 12. Germline V lookup: CDR1 SGHDN, CDR2 FVKESK. The CDR3 runs 16 residues. The CDR3 loop is CASSLTPGLAGREQYF. DNA of the CDR3: TGTGCCAGCAGTTTGACTCCGGGACTAGCGGGACGGGAGCAGTACTTC. Full variable domain (remainder filled in from reference TRBV14 and TRBJ2-7): EAGVTQFPSHSVIEKGQTVTLRCDPISGHDNLYWYRRVMGKEIKFLLHFVKESKQDESGMPNNRFLAERTGGTYSTLKVQPAELEDSGVYFCASSLTPGLAGREQYFGPGTRLTVT.

As DNA, the CDR3 is TGTGCCAGCCGAAGACAGGGGGGCTATAGCAATCAGCCCCAGCATTTT. The encoded protein is CASRRQGGYSNQPQHF. This rearrangement joins TRBV9 to TRBJ1-5; 9 positions agree with TRBD1. The germline V gene has CDR1 SGDLS and CDR2 YYNGEE. V lost 7 bases and J lost 0; bases outside the gene matches: 8. CDR3 size: 16 residues.

A note on this clonotype: Here the CDR3 omits its conserved ending phenylalanine or tryptophan, so a read error is the likely source. The CDR3 loop is CASSVDVTNTGELFI. The CDR3 DNA reads TGTGCCAGCAGCGTAGACGTGACTAACACCGGGGAGCTGTTTATT. The V and J genes are TRBV9 and TRBJ2-2, with D hard to call. V dropped 0 bases and J dropped 2 bases, with 8 bases sitting between them. The CDR3 length is 15 residues. Germline V CDR1 and CDR2: SGDLS, YYNGEE.

The chain is built from TRBV7-6 and TRBJ1-3, with 7 nucleotides matching TRBD1. The germline V gene has CDR1 SGHVS and CDR2 FNYEAQ. V shed 2 bases and J 3 bases; nucleotides not matched to a gene: 4. The CDR3 is 15 amino acids. CDR3 DNA: TGTGCCAGCAGCTTATCGGGGACAGTTGGAAACACCATATATTTT. Encoded protein: CASSLSGTVGNTIYF. Combining the CDR3 with reference TRBV7-6 and TRBJ1-3 gives the whole variable domain GAGVSQSPRYKVTKRGQDVALRCDPISGHVSLYWYRQALGQGPEFLTYFNYEAQQDKSGLPNDRFSAERPEGSISTLTIQRTEQRDSAMYRCASSLSGTVGNTIYFGEGSWLTVV.

This clonotype was detected only a few times. The rearrangement uses TRBV7-2 and TRBJ2-1, with 15 positions matching TRBD2. Losses at the gene ends were 5 bases for V and 0 bases for J; bases not matched to a gene: 14. Germline V gives CDR1 SGHTA, CDR2 FQGNSA. The CDR3 runs 21 residues. CDR3 residues: CASSRPRGGLAGGPSYNEQFF. In nucleotides, the CDR3 is TGTGCCAGCAGCCGACCCAGGGGAGGACTAGCGGGGGGGCCCTCCTACAATGAGCAGTTCTTC.

This clonotype was seen ten or more times. This rearrangement joins TRBV5-8 to TRBJ2-2; weak D call: TRBD1 (6 bases). The CDR3 totals 12 residues. The germline V gene encodes CDR1 SGHTS and CDR2 YDEGEE. Deletions cut 4 bases from V and 7 bases from J, with 8 bases between. The CDR3 DNA reads TGTGCCAGCAGCCCAGGGGACGGGGAGCTGTTTTTT. Amino acid sequence: CASSPGDGELFF.

This clonotype was detected a few times. The rearrangement joins TRBV12-3 or TRBV12-4 to TRBJ2-3, with 9 bases aligning to TRBD2. With V trimmed by 6 bases and J by 5 bases, 6 bases remained unmatched. CDR3 length: 14 residues. CDR3 DNA: TGTGCCAGCAGGAGGACTAGCGAGGGAGATACGCAGTATTTT. Protein: CASRRTSEGDTQYF.

This clonotype was seen a few times. DNA of the CDR3: TGTGCCAGCAGCTTTCAAGTTGAGACCCAGTACTTC. As protein: CASSFQVETQYF. The chain links TRBV7-9 to TRBJ2-5, with D hard to call. V was shortened by 3 bases and J by 5 bases, with 7 bases between the two germline ends. Germline-derived CDR1 and CDR2 are SEHNR and FQNEAQ (reference sequence). The CDR3 is made up of 12 amino acids.

This clonotype has more than one count but fewer than ten. The CDR3 DNA sequence: TGTGCCAGCAGCCTTCGGACAGTTAACTATGGCTACACCTTC. The encoded protein is CASSLRTVNYGYTF. V usage is TRBV7-9 and J usage is TRBJ1-2; D possibly corresponds to TRBD1 (6 bases). In germline, CDR1 is SEHNR, CDR2 FQNEAQ (reference sequence). The V end was cut by 5 bases, the J end by 1 base, with 11 bases between. This CDR3 contains 14 residues.

This clonotype was detected once. The chain links TRBV5-1 to TRBJ1-1; TRBD1 might be the D (5 bases). The CDR3 loop spans 13 amino acids. CDR1 and CDR2 from the germline V gene are SGHRS and YFSETQ. Deletions cut 4 bases from V and 4 bases from J, with 11 bases between. Here the CDR3 reads CASSGDLFTEAFF. CDR3 nucleotide sequence: TGCGCCAGCAGCGGGGACCTCTTCACTGAAGCTTTCTTT.